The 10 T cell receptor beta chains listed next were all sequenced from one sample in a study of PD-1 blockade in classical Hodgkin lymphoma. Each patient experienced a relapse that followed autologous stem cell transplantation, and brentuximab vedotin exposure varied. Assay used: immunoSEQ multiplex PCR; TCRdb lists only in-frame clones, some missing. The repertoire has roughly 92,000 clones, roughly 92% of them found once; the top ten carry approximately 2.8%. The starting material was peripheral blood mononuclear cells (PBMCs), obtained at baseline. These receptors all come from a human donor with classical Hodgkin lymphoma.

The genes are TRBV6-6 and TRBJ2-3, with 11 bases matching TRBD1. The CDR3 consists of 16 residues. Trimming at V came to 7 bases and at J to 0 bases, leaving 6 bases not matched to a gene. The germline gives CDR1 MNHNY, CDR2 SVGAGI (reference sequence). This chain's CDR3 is CASTRTGGASTDTQYF. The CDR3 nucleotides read TGTGCCAGCACGCGGACAGGGGGCGCAAGCACAGATACGCAGTATTTT.

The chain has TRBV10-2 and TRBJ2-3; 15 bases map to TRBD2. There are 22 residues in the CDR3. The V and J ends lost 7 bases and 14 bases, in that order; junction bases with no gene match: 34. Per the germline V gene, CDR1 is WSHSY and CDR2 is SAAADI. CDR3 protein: CASKDPGLAGGTAVGRSPWSYF. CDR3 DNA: TGCGCCAGCAAGGACCCGGGACTAGCGGGAGGTACCGCGGTTGGTAGGTCCCCCTGGTCGTATTTT.

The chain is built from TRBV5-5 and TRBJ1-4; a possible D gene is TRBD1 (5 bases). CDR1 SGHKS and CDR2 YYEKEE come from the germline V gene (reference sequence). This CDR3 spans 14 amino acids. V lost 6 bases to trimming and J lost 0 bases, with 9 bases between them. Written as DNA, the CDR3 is TGTGCCAGCACGGGAGGGGCAACTAATGAAAAACTGTTTTTT. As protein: CASTGGATNEKLFF.

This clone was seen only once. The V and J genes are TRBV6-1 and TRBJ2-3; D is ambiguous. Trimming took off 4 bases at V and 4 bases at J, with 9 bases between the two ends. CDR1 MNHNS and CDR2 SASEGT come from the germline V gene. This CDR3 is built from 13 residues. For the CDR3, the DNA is TGTGCCAGCAGTGCTTATGTTCCAGATACGCAGTATTTT. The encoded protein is CASSAYVPDTQYF.

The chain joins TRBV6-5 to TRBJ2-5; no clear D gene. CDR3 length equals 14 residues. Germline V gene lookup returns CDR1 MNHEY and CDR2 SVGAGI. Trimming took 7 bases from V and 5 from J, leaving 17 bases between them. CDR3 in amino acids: CASTSSSNVETQYF. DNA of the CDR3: TGTGCCAGCACTAGTTCGAGTAATGTGGAGACCCAGTACTTC.

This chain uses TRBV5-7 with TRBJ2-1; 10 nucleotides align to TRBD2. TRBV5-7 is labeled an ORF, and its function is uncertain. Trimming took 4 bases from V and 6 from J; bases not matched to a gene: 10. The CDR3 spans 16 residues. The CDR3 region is CASSNSGRAFVNEQFF. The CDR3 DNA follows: TGTGCCAGCAGCAACAGCGGGAGGGCCTTCGTCAATGAGCAGTTCTTC.

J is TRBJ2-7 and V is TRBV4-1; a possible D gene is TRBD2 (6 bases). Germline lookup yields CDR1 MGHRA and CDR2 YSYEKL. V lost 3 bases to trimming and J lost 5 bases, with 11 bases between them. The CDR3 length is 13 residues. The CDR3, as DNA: TGCGCCAGCAGCCAGGAGGGTAGGAACGAGCAGTACTTC. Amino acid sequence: CASSQEGRNEQYF.

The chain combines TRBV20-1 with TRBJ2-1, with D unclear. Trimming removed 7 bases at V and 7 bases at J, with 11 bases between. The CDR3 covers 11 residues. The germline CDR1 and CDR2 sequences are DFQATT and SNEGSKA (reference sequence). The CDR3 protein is CSVTPGNEQFF. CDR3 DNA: TGCAGTGTAACGCCTGGGAATGAGCAGTTCTTC.

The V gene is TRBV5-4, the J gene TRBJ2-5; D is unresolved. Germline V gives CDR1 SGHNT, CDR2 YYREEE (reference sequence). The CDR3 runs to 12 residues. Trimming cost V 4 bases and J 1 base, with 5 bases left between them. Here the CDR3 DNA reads TGTGCCAGCAGCCCCTCCCAAGAGACCCAGTACTTC. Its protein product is CASSPSQETQYF.

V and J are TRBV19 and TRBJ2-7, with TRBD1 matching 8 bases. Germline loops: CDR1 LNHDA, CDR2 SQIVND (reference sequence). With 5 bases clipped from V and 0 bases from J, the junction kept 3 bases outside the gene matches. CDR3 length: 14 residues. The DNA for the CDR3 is TGTGCCAGTAGTCCCGGGACAGGCTCCTACGAGCAGTACTTC. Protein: CASSPGTGSYEQYF. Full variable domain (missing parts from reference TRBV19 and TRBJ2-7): DGGITQSPKYLFRKEGQNVTLSCEQNLNHDAMYWYRQDPGQGLRLIYYSQIVNDFQKGDIAEGYSVSREKKESFPLTVTSAQKNPTAFYLCASSPGTGSYEQYFGPGTRLTVT.